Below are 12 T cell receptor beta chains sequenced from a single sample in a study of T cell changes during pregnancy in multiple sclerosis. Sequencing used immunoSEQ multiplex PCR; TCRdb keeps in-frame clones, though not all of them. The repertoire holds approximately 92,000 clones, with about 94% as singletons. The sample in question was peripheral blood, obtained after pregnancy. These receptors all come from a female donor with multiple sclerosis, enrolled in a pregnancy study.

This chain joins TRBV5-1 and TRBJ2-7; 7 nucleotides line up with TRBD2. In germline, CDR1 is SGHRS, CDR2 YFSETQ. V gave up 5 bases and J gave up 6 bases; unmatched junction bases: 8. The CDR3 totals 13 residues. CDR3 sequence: CASRWAGEVEQYF. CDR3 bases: TGCGCCAGCAGATGGGCGGGAGAGGTCGAGCAGTACTTC.

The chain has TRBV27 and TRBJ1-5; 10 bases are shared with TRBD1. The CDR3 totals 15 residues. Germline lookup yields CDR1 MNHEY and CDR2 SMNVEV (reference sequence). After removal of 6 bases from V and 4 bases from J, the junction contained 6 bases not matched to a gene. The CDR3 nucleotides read TGTGCCAGCAGGATGACAGGGGGCGCTAATCAGCCCCAGCATTTT. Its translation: CASRMTGGANQPQHF.

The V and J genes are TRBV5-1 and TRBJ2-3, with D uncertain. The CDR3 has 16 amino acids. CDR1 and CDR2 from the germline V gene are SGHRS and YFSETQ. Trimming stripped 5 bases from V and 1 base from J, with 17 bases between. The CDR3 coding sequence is TGCGCCAGCAGTAGGTACGGCAGAGGAGGCACAGATACGCAGTATTTT. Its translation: CASSRYGRGGTDTQYF. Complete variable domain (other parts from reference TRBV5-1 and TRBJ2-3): KAGVTQTPRYLIKTRGQQVTLSCSPISGHRSVSWYQQTPGQGLQFLFEYFSETQRNKGNFPGRFSGRQFSNSRSEMNVSTLELGDSALYLCASSRYGRGGTDTQYFGPGTRLTVL.

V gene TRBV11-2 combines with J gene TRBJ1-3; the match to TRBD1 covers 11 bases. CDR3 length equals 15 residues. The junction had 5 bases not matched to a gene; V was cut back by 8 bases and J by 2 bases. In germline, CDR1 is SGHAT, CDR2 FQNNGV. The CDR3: CASLGQGAAGNTIYF. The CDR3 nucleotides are TGTGCCAGCCTAGGACAGGGGGCCGCTGGAAACACCATATATTTT.

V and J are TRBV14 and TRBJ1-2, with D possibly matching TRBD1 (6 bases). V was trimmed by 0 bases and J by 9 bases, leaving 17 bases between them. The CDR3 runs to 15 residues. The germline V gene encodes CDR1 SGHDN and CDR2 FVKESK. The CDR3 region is CASSQDSGTKISYTF. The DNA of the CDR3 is TGTGCCAGCAGCCAAGACTCCGGGACAAAAATAAGCTACACCTTC.

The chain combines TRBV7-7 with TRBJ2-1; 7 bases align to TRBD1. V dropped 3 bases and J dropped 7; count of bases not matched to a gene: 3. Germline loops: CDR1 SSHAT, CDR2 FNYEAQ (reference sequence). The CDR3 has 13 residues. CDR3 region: CASSLNRGNEQFF. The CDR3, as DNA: TGTGCCAGCAGCTTGAACAGGGGTAATGAGCAGTTCTTC.

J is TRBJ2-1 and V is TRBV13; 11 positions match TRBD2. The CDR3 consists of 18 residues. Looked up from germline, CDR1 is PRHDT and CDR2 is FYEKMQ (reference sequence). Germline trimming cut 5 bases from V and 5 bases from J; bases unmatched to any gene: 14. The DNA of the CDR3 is TGTGCCAGCAGCGGCGTGGAGGGCGCTAGCGGGAGGAACAATGAGCAGTTCTTC. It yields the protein CASSGVEGASGRNNEQFF.

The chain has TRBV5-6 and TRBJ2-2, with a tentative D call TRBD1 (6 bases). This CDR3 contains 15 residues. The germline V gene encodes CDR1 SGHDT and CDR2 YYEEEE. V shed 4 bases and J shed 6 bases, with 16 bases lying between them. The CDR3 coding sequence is TGTGCCAGCAGCCCATACAGGGCTCGGGCCGGGGAGCTGTTTTTT. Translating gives CASSPYRARAGELFF.

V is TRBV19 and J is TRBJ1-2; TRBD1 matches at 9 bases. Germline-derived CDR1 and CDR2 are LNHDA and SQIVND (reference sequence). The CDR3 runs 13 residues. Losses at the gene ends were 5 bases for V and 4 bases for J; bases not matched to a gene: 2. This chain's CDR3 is CASSSDRGYGYTF. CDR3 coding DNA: TGTGCCAGTAGTTCGGACAGGGGCTATGGCTACACCTTC.

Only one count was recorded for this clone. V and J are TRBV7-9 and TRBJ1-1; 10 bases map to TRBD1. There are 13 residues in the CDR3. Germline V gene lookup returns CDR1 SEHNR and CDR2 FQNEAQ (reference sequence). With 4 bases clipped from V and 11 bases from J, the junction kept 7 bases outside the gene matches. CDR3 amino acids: CASSSTGGSLAFF. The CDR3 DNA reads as TGTGCCAGCAGCTCGACAGGGGGCTCACTCGCTTTCTTT.

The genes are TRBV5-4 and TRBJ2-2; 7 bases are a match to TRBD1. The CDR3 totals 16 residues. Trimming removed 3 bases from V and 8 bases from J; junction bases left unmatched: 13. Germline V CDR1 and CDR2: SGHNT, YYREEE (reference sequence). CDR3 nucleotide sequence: TGTGCCAGCAGCTCGCTTGACAGGGTGGGTTCAGGGGAGCTGTTTTTT. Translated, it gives CASSSLDRVGSGELFF.

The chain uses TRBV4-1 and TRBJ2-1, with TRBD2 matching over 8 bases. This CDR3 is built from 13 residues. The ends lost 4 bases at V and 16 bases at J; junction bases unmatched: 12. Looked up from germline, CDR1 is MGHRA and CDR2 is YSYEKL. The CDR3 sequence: CASSPLGLAGTFF. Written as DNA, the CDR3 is TGCGCCAGCAGCCCCCTGGGATTAGCGGGGACATTCTTC.